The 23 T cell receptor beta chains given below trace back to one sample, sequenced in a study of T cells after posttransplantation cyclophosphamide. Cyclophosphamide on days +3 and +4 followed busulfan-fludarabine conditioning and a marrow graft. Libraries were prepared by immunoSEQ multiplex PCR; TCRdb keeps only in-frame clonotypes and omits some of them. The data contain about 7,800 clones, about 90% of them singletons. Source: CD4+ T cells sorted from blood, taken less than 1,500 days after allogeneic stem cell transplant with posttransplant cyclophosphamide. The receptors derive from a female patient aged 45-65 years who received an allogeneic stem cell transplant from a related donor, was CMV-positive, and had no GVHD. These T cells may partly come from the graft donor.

CDR3 in amino acids: CASSLEGGRPRPEAFF. As DNA, the CDR3 is TGCGCCAGCAGCTTGGAGGGGGGGAGGCCACGTCCTGAAGCTTTCTTT. This chain connects TRBV5-1 to TRBJ1-1; maybe TRBD1 (6 bases). The CDR3 is 16 residues long. CDR1 is SGHRS and CDR2 is YFSETQ in the germline V gene. Trimming left V 0 bases short and J 6 bases short, with 18 bases between.

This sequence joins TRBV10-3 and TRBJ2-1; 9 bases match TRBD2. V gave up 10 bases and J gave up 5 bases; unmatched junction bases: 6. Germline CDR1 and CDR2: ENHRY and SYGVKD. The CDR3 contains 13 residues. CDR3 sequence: CATNSGSHNEQFF. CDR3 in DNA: TGTGCCACAAATAGCGGGAGTCACAATGAGCAGTTCTTC.

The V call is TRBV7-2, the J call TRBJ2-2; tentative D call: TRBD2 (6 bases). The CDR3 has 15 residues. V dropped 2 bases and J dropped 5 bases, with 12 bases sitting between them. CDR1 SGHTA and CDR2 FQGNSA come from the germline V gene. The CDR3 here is CASSLQGGTTGELFF. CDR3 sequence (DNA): TGTGCCAGCAGCTTACAGGGTGGGACTACCGGGGAGCTGTTTTTT.

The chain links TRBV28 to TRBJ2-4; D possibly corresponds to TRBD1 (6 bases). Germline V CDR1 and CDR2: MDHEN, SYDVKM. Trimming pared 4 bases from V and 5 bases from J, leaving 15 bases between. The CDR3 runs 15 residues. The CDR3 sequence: CASSWTRDNENIQYF. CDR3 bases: TGTGCCAGCAGTTGGACCCGGGACAACGAAAACATTCAGTACTTC.

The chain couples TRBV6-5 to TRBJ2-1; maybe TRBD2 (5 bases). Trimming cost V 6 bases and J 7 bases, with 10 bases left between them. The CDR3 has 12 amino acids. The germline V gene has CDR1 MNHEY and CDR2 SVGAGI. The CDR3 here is CASRLRDNEQFF. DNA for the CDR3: TGTGCCAGCAGACTTCGGGATAATGAGCAGTTCTTC.

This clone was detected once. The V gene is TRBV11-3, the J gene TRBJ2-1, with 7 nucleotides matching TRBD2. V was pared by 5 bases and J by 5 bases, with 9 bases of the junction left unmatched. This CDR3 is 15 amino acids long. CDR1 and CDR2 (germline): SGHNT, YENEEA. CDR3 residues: CASSVGGRTHNEQFF. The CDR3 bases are TGTGCCAGCAGCGTGGGCGGGAGAACCCACAATGAGCAGTTCTTC.

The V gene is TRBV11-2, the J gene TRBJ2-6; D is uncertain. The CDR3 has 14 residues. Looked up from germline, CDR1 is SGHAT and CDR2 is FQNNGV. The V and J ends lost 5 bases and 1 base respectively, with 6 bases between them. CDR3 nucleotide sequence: TGTGCCAGCAGCACCCGGTCTGGGGCCAACGTCCTGACTTTC. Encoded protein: CASSTRSGANVLTF.

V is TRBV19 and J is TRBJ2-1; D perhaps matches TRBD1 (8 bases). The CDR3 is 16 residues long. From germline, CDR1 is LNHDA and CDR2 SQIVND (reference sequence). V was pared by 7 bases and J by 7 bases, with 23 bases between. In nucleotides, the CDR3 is TGTGCCAGTATCTCTTTGGACAGGGAGGGTAGAAATGAGCAGTTCTTC. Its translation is CASISLDREGRNEQFF.

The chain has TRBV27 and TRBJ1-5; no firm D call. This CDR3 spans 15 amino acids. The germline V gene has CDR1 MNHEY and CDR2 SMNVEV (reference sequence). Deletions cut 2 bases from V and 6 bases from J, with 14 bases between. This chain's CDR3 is CASSLRPQDGQPQHF. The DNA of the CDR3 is TGTGCCAGCAGTTTAAGACCCCAGGATGGTCAGCCCCAGCATTTT.

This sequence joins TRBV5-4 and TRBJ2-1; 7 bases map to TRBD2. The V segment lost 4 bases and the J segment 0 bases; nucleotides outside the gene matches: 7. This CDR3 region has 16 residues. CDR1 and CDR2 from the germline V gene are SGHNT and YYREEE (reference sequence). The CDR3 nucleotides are TGTGCCAGCAGCCCGGGAGGATCTTTCTCCTACAATGAGCAGTTCTTC. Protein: CASSPGGSFSYNEQFF.

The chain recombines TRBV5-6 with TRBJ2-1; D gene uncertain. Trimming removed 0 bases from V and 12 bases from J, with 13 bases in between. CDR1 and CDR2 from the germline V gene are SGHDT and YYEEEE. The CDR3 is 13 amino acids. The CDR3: CASSLVDSIRQFF. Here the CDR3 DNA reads TGTGCCAGCAGCTTGGTCGACTCGATACGGCAGTTCTTC.

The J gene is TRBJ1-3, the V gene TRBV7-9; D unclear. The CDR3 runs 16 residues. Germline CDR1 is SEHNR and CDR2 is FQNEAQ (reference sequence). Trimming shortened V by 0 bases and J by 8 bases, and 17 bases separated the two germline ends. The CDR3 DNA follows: TGTGCCAGCAGCTTAGCTGACTGGCCATACCCGGACACCATATATTTT. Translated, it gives CASSLADWPYPDTIYF.

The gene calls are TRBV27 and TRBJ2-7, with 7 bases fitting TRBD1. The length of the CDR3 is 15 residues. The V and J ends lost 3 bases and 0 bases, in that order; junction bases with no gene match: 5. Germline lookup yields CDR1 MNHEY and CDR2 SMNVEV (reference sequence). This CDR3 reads CASSFGQGVSYEQYF. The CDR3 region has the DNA TGTGCCAGCAGTTTTGGGCAGGGGGTCTCCTACGAGCAGTACTTC.

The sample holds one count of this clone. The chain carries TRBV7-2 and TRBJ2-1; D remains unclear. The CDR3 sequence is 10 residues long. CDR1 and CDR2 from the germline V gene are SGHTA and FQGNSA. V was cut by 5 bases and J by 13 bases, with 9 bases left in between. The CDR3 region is CASSQIPQFF. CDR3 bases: TGTGCCAGCAGCCAAATCCCCCAGTTCTTC. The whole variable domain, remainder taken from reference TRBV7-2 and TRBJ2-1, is GAGVSQSPSNKVTEKGKDVELRCDPISGHTALYWYRQSLGQGLEFLIYFQGNSAPDKSGLPSDRFSAERTGGSVSTLTIQRTQQEDSAVYLCASSQIPQFFGPGTRLTVL.

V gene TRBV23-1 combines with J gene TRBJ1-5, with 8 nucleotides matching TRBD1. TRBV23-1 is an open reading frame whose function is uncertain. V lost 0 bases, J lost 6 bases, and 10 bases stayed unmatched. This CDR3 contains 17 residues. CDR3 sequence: CASSQSMGTGGGQPQHF. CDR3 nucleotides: TGCGCCAGCAGTCAATCGATGGGGACAGGAGGGGGTCAGCCCCAGCATTTT.

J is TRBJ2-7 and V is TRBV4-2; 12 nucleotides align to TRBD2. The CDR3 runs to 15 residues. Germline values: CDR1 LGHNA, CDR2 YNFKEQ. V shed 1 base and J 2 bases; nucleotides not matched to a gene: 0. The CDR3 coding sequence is TGTGCCAGCAGCCAAGCTAGCGGGAGGGCCTACGAGCAGTACTTC. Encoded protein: CASSQASGRAYEQYF.

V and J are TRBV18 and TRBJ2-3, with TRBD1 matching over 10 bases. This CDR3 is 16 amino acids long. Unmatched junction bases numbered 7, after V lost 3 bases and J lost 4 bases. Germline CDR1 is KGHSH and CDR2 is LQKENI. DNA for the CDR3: TGTGCCAGCTCACCTTCCGGGACAGGGGATGCAGATACGCAGTATTTT. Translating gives CASSPSGTGDADTQYF.

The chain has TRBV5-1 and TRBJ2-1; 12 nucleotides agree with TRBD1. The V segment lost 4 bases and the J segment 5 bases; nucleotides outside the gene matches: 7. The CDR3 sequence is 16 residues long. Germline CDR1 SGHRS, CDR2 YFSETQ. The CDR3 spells CASSTSGTGGHNEQFF. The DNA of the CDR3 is TGCGCCAGCAGCACCTCCGGGACAGGGGGCCACAATGAGCAGTTCTTC.

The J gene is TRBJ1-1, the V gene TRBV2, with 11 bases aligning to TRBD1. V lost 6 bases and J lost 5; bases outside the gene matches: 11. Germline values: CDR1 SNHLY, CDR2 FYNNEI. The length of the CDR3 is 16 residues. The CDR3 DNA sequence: TGTGCCAGCAGAATCGCCTCCGGGACAGGGGGGACTGAAGCTTTCTTT. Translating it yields CASRIASGTGGTEAFF.

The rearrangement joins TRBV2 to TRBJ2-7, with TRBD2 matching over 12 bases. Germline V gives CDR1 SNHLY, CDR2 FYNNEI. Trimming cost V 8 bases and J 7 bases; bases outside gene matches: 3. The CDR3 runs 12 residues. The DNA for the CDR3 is TGTGCCAGCCGACTAGCGGGAGCTGAGCAGTACTTC. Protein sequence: CASRLAGAEQYF.

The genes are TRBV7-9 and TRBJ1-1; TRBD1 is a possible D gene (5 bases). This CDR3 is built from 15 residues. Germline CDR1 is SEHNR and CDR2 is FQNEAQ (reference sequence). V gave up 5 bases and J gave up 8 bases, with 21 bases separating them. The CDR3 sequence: CASSLLSSQPGEAFF. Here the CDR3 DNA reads TGTGCCAGCAGCCTCCTTAGCTCACAGCCAGGGGAAGCTTTCTTT.

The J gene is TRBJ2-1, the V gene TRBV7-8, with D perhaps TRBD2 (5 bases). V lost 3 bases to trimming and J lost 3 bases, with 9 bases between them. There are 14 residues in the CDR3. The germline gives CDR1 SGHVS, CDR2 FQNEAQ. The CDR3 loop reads CASSFGGGYNEQFF. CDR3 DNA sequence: TGTGCCAGCAGCTTTGGAGGAGGCTACAATGAGCAGTTCTTC. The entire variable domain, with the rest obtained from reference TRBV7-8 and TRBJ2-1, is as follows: GAGVSQSPRYKVAKRGQDVALRCDPISGHVSLFWYQQALGQGPEFLTYFQNEAQLDKSGLPSDRFFAERPEGSVSTLKIQRTQQEDSAVYLCASSFGGGYNEQFFGPGTRLTVL.

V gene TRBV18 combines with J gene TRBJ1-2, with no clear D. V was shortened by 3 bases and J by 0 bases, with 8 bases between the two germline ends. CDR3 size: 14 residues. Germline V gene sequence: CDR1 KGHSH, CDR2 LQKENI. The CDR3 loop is CASSPPIANYGYTF. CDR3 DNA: TGTGCCAGCTCACCCCCTATAGCTAACTATGGCTACACCTTC. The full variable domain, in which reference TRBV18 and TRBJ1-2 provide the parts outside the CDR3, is NAGVMQNPRHLVRRRGQEARLRCSPMKGHSHVYWYRQLPEEGLKFMVYLQKENIIDESGMPKERFSAEFPKEGPSILRIQQVVRGDSAAYFCASSPPIANYGYTFGSGTRLTVV.